The sequence of this T cell receptor (beta chain) was determined in a study of response to subunit inactivated influenza vaccine. V was cut by 1 base and J by 7 bases, with 13 bases left in between. This CDR3 is 15 amino acids long. Per germline, CDR1 LNHNV and CDR2 YYDKDF (reference sequence). TCRdb reprocessed the RT-PCR reads via MiXCR and lists one record per CDR3 protein. This table has hundreds of thousands of distinct CDR3 sequences, 12% appearing once. The material was PBMCs from blood, obtained on the day of vaccination. This clonotype was obtained from a man aged 50-59 years who received an inactivated influenza vaccine. The chain has TRBV15 and TRBJ2-2; D is ambiguous. CDR3 region: CATSRAGPSHGELFF. Here the CDR3 DNA reads TGTGCCACCAGCAGAGCCGGGCCGTCTCACGGGGAGCTGTTTTTT.